Given below is one T cell receptor (beta chain) in context. The sample comes from a study of Ad26.COV2.S vaccination and SARS-CoV-2 variants. Assay: immunoSEQ multiplex PCR; the TCRdb copy retains only in-frame clones and omits some. The sample contains 350,000 to 550,000 clones, 89% of which appear only once. Treatment in this sample: roughly 18 received Ad26.COV2.S at low or high dose, single or two shots; five or six received placebo; per-sample allocation not given. After the first vaccine or placebo injection, samples were drawn on day 63. This CDR3 is built from 15 residues. Germline CDR1 and CDR2: SEHNR and FQNEAQ (reference sequence). With 6 bases removed from V and 2 bases from J, the gap between germline ends came to 15 bases.

This TCR was recovered from a person aged 18-60 years who received the Ad26.COV2.S COVID-19 vaccine or a placebo. The sample consisted of peripheral blood, taken in a trial of Ad26.COV2.S vaccine versus placebo. V usage is TRBV7-9 and J usage is TRBJ2-3; D is unclear. The CDR3 region has the DNA TGTGCCAGCAGTATTCGGAGCGCCGTCACAGATACGCAGTATTTT. Protein: CASSIRSAVTDTQYF.